Shown below are 7 T cell receptor beta chains from a single sample sequenced in a study of control samples from healthy donors and cancer patients. TCRdb's table, derived via immunoSEQ multiplex PCR, lists solely in-frame clones and lacks some. The sample shows more than 35,000 clones, approximately 82% of them seen only once. Source material: PBMCs. These receptors were obtained from a woman aged 60-70 years with lung cancer.

This clone was found once. The chain carries TRBV6-5 and TRBJ1-2, with a possible D match to TRBD1 (5 bases). The CDR3 spans 15 residues. Germline-derived CDR1 and CDR2 are MNHEY and SVGAGI. Trimming left V 4 bases short and J 7 bases short, with 19 bases between. The CDR3 sequence: CASSSPGQGVRGYTF. The CDR3 bases are TGTGCCAGCAGTTCCCCAGGGCAGGGAGTTCGTGGCTACACCTTC.

The CDR3 DNA reads as TGTGCCAGCAGCGTAGGTATGGGGCAGCCCCAGCATTTT. Its translation: CASSVGMGQPQHF. The chain has TRBV9 and TRBJ1-5; D gene ambiguous. CDR3 length equals 13 residues. V was cut by 0 bases and J by 7 bases, with 8 bases left in between. Germline assignment: CDR1 SGDLS and CDR2 YYNGEE.

This clone was recorded only once. CDR3 loop: CASSEQVRSQPQHF. In DNA form, the CDR3 reads TGTGCCAGCAGTGAACAGGTTCGGAGTCAGCCCCAGCATTTT. This chain links TRBV6-1 with TRBJ1-5; D remains ambiguous. The CDR3 loop spans 14 amino acids. Between the trimmed V and J ends, which lost 2 bases and 6 bases, there was a span of 11 bases. CDR1 MNHNS and CDR2 SASEGT come from the germline V gene.

The chain carries TRBV9 and TRBJ2-6; possible D gene TRBD1, 8 bases. The CDR3 has 18 residues. CDR1 and CDR2 from the germline V gene are SGDLS and YYNGEE. The V and J ends lost 4 bases and 0 bases respectively, with 17 bases between them. CDR3 DNA: TGTGCCAGCAGCTTAGGACAGGGACTACACTCTGGGGCCAACGTCCTGACTTTC. It is translated as CASSLGQGLHSGANVLTF.

This chain connects TRBV12-5 to TRBJ2-5, with 7 positions matching TRBD2. Trimming took 3 bases from V and 5 from J; bases not matched to a gene: 6. The CDR3 spans 14 residues. Per germline, CDR1 LGHNT and CDR2 FRNRAP. CDR3 in amino acids: CASGFGGSRETQYF. The DNA for the CDR3 is TGTGCTAGTGGTTTCGGGGGGTCCAGGGAGACCCAGTACTTC.

Comment on this clone: Germline is not matched at one junction end, which may reflect a read error. The chain carries TRBV7-7 and TRBJ2-1, with 9 positions matching TRBD2. Germline CDR1 is SSHAT and CDR2 is FNYEAQ (reference sequence). This CDR3 contains 15 residues. Written as DNA, the CDR3 is TGTGCTAGCAGCTTAATAGCGGGAGAAGCCAATGAGCAGTTCTTC. Amino acids: CASSLIAGEANEQFF.

The rearrangement links TRBV12-3 or TRBV12-4 to TRBJ1-1; D unresolved. Trimming stripped 10 bases from V and 1 base from J, with 10 bases between. The length of the CDR3 is 12 residues. CDR3: CATSWGNTEAFF. CDR3 sequence (DNA): TGTGCCACATCCTGGGGGAACACTGAAGCTTTCTTT.